This T cell receptor beta chain stems from a study of identical twins. Study results and caveats: A cross-sectional statistical analysis, not follow-up of the same donors, supported the conclusions. Fewer insertions were carried by abundant cord blood beta clonotypes, but none was seen in memory repertoires.

The CDR3 length is 17 residues. Per the germline V gene, CDR1 is MNHEY and CDR2 is SVGEGT. V shed 5 bases, J shed 0 bases, and the junction held 7 bases outside the gene matches. A remark on this clonotype: Antigen unknown.

Through template switching, a universal primer site was introduced, and the cDNA contained unique molecular identifiers. TCRdb used MiXCR to reprocess the 5' RACE reads, holding one entry per CDR3 protein. The sample shows around 1.7 million distinct CDR3 sequences, roughly 35% of them seen only once. The V call is TRBV6-2 or TRBV6-3, the J call TRBJ2-3, with TRBD2 matching over 11 bases. The source is a newborn girl in good health. Sequenced material: cord blood. The CDR3 spells CASSPGTSGTSTDTQYF. The CDR3 nucleotides read TGTGCCAGCAGTCCCGGGACTAGCGGCACTAGCACAGATACGCAGTATTTT.